This T cell receptor (beta chain) derives from a study of cytomegalovirus exposure and HLA in healthy donors. Concerning this clone itself: Antigen specificity is unknown.

The study, taken as a whole, reports: An apparent linkage of common viral pathogens to several of the most significant clusters emerged in a later analysis. Researchers catalogued about 160 TCR beta chains as cytomegalovirus-associated.

The CDR3 spans 15 residues. V gave up 3 bases and J gave up 5 bases; unmatched junction bases: 6. The germline gives CDR1 ENHRY, CDR2 SYGVKD. Both 60 Vbeta primers and 13 Jbeta primers went into the PCR. Profiling relied on immunoSEQ multiplex PCR, and the TCRdb table lists in-frame clones only, not all of them. The sample has fewer than 200,000 clones; about four fifths are singletons. Sequencing used PBMCs. The genes are TRBV10-3 and TRBJ2-3; 9 positions agree with TRBD1. The source is a female donor in good health and CMV-seronegative. The CDR3 coding sequence is TGTGCCATCAGTGACCGGGGACAGGGAGAAGATACGCAGTATTTT. This encodes CAISDRGQGEDTQYF.